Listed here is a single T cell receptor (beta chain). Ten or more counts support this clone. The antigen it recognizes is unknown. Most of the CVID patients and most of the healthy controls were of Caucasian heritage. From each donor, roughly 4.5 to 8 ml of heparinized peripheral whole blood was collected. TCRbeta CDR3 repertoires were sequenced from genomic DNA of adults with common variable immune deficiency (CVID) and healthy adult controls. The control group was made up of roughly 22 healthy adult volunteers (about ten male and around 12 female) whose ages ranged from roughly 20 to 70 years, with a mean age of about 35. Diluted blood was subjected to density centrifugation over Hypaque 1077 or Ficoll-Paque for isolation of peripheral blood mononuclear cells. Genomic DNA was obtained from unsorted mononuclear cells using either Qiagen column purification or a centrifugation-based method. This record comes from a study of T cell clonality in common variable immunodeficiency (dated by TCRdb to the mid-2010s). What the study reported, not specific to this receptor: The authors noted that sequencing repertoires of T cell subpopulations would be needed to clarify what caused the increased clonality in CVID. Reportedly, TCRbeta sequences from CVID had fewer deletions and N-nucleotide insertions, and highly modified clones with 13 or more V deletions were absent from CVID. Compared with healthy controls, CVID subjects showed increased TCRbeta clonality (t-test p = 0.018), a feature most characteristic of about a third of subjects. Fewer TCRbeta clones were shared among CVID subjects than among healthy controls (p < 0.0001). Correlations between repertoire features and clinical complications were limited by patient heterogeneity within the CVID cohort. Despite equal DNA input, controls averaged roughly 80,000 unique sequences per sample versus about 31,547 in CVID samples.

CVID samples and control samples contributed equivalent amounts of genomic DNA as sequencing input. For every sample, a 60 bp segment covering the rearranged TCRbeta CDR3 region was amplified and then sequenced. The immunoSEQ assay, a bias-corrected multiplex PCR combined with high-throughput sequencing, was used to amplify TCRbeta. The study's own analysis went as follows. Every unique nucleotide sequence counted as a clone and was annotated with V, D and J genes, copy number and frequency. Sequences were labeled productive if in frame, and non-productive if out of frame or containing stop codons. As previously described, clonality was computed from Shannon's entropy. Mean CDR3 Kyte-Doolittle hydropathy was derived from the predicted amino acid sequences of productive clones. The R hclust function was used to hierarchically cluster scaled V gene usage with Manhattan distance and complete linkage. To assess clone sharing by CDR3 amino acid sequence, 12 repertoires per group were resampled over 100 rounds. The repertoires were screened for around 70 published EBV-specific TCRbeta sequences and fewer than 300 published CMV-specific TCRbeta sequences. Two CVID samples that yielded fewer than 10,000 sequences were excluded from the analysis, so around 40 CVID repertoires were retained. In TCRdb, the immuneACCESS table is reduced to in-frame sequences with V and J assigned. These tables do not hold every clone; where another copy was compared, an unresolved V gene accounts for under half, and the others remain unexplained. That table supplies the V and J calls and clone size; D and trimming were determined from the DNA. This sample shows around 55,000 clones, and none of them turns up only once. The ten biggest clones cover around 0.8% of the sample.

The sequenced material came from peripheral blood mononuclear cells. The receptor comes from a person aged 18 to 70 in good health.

The covered CDR3 bases are TGCAGTGCTAGAGTATCGACTAGCCCCGACAATGAG. This gives the protein CSARVSTSPDNE. The whole CDR3 region reads CSARVSTSPDNEQFF. In this chain, TRBV20-1 is recombined with TRBJ2-1; a stretch of 7 junction bases matches TRBD2. The read comes to an end 3 residues before the CDR3 does, leaving the germline J gene to fill in the end. Relative to germline, V is missing 1 base and J is missing 5 bases, with 8 bases of the junction outside any gene match. From the cysteine up to the phenylalanine, the CDR3 has a length of 15 residues. The DNA shown is the part of the CDR3 that was read: 36 bases, in frame from base 1. The CDR1 and CDR2 encoded by the germline V gene (reference sequence) are DFQATT and SNEGSKA.